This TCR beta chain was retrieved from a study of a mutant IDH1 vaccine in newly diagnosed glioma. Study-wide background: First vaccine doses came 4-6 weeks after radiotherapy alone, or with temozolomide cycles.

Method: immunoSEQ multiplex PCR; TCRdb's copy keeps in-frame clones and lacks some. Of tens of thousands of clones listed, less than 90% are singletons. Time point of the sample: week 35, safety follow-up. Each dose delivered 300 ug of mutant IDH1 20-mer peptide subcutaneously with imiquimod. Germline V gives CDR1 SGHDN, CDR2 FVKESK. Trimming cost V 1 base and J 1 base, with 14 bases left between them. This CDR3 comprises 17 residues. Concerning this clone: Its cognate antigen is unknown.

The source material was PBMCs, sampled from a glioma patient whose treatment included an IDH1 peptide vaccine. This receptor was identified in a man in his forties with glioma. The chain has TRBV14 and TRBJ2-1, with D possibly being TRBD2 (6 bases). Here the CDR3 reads CASSQGMTLASYNEQFF. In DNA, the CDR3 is TGTGCCAGCAGCCAAGGGATGACGCTAGCGTCCTACAATGAGCAGTTCTTC. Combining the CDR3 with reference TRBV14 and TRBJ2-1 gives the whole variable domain EAGVTQFPSHSVIEKGQTVTLRCDPISGHDNLYWYRRVMGKEIKFLLHFVKESKQDESGMPNNRFLAERTGGTYSTLKVQPAELEDSGVYFCASSQGMTLASYNEQFFGPGTRLTVL.